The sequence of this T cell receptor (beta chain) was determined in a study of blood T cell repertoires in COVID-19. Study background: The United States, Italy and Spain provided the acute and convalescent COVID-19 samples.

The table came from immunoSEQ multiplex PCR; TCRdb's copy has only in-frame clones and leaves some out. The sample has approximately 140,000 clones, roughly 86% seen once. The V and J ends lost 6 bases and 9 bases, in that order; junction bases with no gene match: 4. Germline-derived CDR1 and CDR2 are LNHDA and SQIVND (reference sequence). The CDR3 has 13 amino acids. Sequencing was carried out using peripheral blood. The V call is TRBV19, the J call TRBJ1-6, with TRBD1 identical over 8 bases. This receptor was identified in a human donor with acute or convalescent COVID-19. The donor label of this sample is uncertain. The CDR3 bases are TGTGCCAGTAGCGGACAGGGACCTTCACCCCTCCACTTT. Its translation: CASSGQGPSPLHF.